This paragraph covers one TCR beta chain sequence. Profiles of TCR beta VDJ and CDR3 were generated from a genomic DNA template. One entry per CDR3 protein results from TCRdb running MiXCR on the reads. The sample records 75,000 to 100,000 distinct CDR3 sequences, around 62% being singletons. These data are taken from a study of CD8+CD57+ T cells in acquired aplastic anemia. Study as a whole: Sorted CD4+ and CD8+ cells yielded DNA averaging approximately 3 ug.

This CDR3 is 14 amino acids long. Between the trimmed V and J ends, which lost 8 bases and 0 bases, there was a span of 11 bases. Germline V CDR1 and CDR2: SNHLY, FYNNEI. In patients chosen for sequencing, flow cytometry had shown CD8+CD57+ cell expansion. The chain has TRBV2 and TRBJ1-5; D is possibly TRBD1 (6 bases). The source material was sorted CD4+, CD8+, or CD8+CD57+ T cells (not recorded which) from PBMCs. The sequence derives from a human donor with aplastic anemia. The CDR3 region is CASSWTDSNQPQHF. CDR3 coding DNA: TGTGCCAGCTCATGGACAGATAGCAATCAGCCCCAGCATTTT.